The following is a T cell receptor (beta chain) sequence with its context. The antigen remains unidentified. Only in-frame clones appear in the TCRdb table, and some are missing; sequencing was by immunoSEQ multiplex PCR. The sample holds around 250,000 clones, roughly 90% seen once. This sample stems from a study of cytomegalovirus exposure and HLA in healthy donors. Study-wide results and caveats: Accounts indicate the classifier identified cytomegalovirus status with strong specificity and sensitivity.

Trimming pared 3 bases from V and 7 bases from J, leaving 10 bases between. CDR1 and CDR2 from the germline V gene are LNHDA and SQIVND (reference sequence). This CDR3 has 14 residues. This sequence joins TRBV19 and TRBJ1-6; possible D gene TRBD1, 6 bases. The TCR was taken from a woman under 30 in good health and CMV-seronegative. Sequences were obtained from PBMCs. The CDR3 loop is CASSIQGYNSPLHF. The CDR3 region has the DNA TGTGCCAGTAGTATTCAGGGGTACAATTCACCCCTCCACTTT. Variable domain in full (rest from reference TRBV19 and TRBJ1-6): DGGITQSPKYLFRKEGQNVTLSCEQNLNHDAMYWYRQDPGQGLRLIYYSQIVNDFQKGDIAEGYSVSREKKESFPLTVTSAQKNPTAFYLCASSIQGYNSPLHFGNGTRLTVT.